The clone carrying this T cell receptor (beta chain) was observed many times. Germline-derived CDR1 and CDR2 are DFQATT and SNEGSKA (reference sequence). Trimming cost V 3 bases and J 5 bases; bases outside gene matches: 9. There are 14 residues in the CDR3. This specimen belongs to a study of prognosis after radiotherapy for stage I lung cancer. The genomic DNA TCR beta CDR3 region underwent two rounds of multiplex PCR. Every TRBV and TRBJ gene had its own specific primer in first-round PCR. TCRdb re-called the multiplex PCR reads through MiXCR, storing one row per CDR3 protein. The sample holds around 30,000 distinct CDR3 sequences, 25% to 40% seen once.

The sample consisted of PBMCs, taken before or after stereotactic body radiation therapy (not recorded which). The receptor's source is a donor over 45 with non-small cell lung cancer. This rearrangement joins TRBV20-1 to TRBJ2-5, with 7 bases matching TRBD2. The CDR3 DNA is TGCAGTGCTAGTAATCCGGGAGGCGGGGAGACCCAGTACTTC. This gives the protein CSASNPGGGETQYF.